The TCR beta chain described here comes from a study of CD8 T cells in Susac syndrome. Points from the study as a whole: It was acknowledged in the study that the number of individuals who were included in its TCR sequencing and HLA analysis was relatively small.

With random hexamers, reverse transcription was performed on about 0.45 to 1 ug of RNA. TCRdb reanalysed the immunoSEQ multiplex PCR reads using MiXCR and keeps one entry per CDR3 protein. The data contain 150,000 to 200,000 distinct CDR3 sequences, over 85% of them singletons. This clonotype was recorded a few times. Its antigen is unknown. Sequencing of TCR beta, carried out with a high-throughput approach, was applied to CD8+ and CD4+ T cells from the blood. The CDR3 consists of 12 residues. Looked up from germline, CDR1 is LGHDT and CDR2 is YNNKEL (reference sequence). Trimming cost V 4 bases and J 5 bases, with 5 bases left between them.

The sequenced material came from CD4+ T cells from PBMCs. The gene calls are TRBV3-1 and TRBJ2-2, with D unclear. The sequence derives from a human donor in good health. CDR3 DNA sequence: TGTGCCAGCAGCCGACGGACCGGGGAGCTGTTTTTT. This codes for CASSRRTGELFF.